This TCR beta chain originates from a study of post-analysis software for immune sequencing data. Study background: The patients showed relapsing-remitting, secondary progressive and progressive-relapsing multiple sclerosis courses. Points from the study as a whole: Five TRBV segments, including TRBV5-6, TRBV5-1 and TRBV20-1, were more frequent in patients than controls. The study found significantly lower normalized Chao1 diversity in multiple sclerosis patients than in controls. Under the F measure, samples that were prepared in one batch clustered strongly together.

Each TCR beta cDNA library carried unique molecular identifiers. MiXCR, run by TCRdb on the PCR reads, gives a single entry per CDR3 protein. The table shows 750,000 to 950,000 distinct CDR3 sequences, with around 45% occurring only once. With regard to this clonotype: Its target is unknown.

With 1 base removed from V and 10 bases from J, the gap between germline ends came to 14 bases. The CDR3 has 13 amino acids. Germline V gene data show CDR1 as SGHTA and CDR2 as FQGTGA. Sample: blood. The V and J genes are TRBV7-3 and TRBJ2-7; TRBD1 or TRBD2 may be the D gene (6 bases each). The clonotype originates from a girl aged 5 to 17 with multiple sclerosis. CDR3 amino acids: CASSLKTPGAQYF. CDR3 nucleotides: TGTGCCAGCAGCTTAAAGACACCGGGGGCCCAGTACTTC.